The sample holds many counts of the clone carrying this T cell receptor (beta chain). The antigen remains unidentified. MiXCR, applied by TCRdb to the 5' RACE reads, yields one record per CDR3 protein. Of 200,000 to 300,000 distinct CDR3 sequences in the sample, 7% are singletons; the top ten hold approximately 3.6%. The data belong to a study of identical twins. Study-wide points: While abundant cord blood beta clonotypes carried fewer insertions, memory repertoires showed no such pattern. Out-of-frame alpha sequences shared between twins exhibited an excess of low generation probability.

V lost 4 bases, J lost 7 bases, and 11 bases lay in between. CDR3 length equals 14 residues. Germline values: CDR1 LGHDT, CDR2 YNNKEL (reference sequence). A further study also used this sample, focusing on yellow fever vaccine responses in identical twins. Turning to that study: Twins' T cell vaccine responses reportedly looked partly convergent, partly personalized.

The genes are TRBV3-1 and TRBJ1-6; the D gene is possibly TRBD1 (5 bases). This TCR derives from a woman younger than 35 in good health. Sample: memory (CD45RO+) T cells sorted from blood. Written as DNA, the CDR3 is TGTGCCAGCAGCCCGGGACTGACCAATTCACCCCTCCACTTT. Translation: CASSPGLTNSPLHF.